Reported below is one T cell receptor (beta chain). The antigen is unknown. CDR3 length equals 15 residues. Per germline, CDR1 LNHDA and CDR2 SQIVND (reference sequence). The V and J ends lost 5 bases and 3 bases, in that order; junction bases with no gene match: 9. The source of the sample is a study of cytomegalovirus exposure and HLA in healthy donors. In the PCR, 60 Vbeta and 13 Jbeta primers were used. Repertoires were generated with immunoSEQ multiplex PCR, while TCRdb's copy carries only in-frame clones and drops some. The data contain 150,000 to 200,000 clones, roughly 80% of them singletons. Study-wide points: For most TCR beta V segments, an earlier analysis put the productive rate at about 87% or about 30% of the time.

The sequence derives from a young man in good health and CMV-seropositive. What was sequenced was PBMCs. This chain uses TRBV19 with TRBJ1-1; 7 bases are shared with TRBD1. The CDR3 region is CASSSAGGRYTEAFF. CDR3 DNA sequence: TGTGCCAGTAGTTCGGCAGGGGGAAGGTACACTGAAGCTTTCTTT.